What follows describes a single T cell receptor beta chain. The antigen is unknown. These data originate in a study of OX40 agonist ivuxolimab in advanced cancers. Turning to the study itself: Checkpoint inhibitors had been given previously to 40% of patients. Points from the study as a whole: Compared with others, partial responders at 0.1-3.0 mg/kg displayed clonal expansion among the lowest.

V gave up 0 bases and J gave up 0 bases, with 15 bases separating them. The CDR3 length is 18 residues. Measured with immunoSEQ multiplex PCR; TCRdb has only the in-frame clones, and not every one. The data contain about 96,000 clones, about 90% of them singletons. This TCR was sampled from an adult with an advanced solid tumor such as melanoma, head and neck, liver or kidney cancer. The V gene is TRBV6-7, the J gene TRBJ1-5; D is undetermined. TRBV6-7 is flagged as an ORF with uncertain function. The sample was CD4+ or CD8+ T cells sorted from blood, taken in a trial of the OX40 agonist ivuxolimab. DNA for the CDR3: TGTGCCAGCAGTTACTCGATGGGCAGATATTATAGCAATCAGCCCCAGCATTTT. Encoded protein: CASSYSMGRYYSNQPQHF.